This passage covers 14 T cell receptor beta chains from one sample sequenced in a study of blood T cell repertoires in COVID-19. The data were produced by immunoSEQ multiplex PCR, yet TCRdb's version contains in-frame clones alone and is incomplete. The sample records about 170,000 clones, less than 85% being singletons. Material: peripheral blood. These receptors originate from a woman aged 40 to 50 with COVID-19, enrolled during active disease.

The V gene is TRBV3-1 (or the pseudogene TRBV3-2), the J gene TRBJ1-1, with a possible D match to TRBD1 (6 bases). Trimming took 5 bases from V and 4 from J, leaving 14 bases between them. The CDR3 sequence is 14 residues long. Germline loops: CDR1 LGHDT, CDR2 YNNKEL (reference sequence). The CDR3 region has the DNA TGTGCCAGCAGCAAAAGGGGGGGAACCACTGAAGCTTTCTTT. This encodes CASSKRGGTTEAFF.

This clone is a singleton in its sample. The chain joins TRBV10-1 to TRBJ2-3; TRBD1 matches at 8 bases. This CDR3 comprises 13 residues. Looked up from germline, CDR1 is WNHNN and CDR2 is SYGVQD (reference sequence). Germline trimming cut 8 bases from V and 3 bases from J; bases unmatched to any gene: 4. CDR3 in DNA: TGCGCCAGCGCGCGGGACAGGACAGATACGCAGTATTTT. Translated, it gives CASARDRTDTQYF.

DNA for the CDR3: TGTGCCACCTGTCCAGGGGGCTGGGGAACTGAAGCTTTCTTT. This encodes CATCPGGWGTEAFF. The gene calls are TRBV6-5 and TRBJ1-1; 8 bases are a match to TRBD1. The CDR3 covers 14 residues. V gave up 10 bases and J gave up 5 bases; unmatched junction bases: 12. Germline lookup yields CDR1 MNHEY and CDR2 SVGAGI.

The chain combines TRBV18 with TRBJ2-1, with a weak D call TRBD1 (5 bases). The CDR3 consists of 16 residues. From germline, CDR1 is KGHSH and CDR2 LQKENI. Trimming took off 5 bases at V and 5 bases at J, with 19 bases between the two ends. CDR3 region: CASSKRQHLDNNEQFF. In DNA, the CDR3 is TGTGCCAGCTCAAAACGACAGCATTTAGATAACAATGAGCAGTTCTTC.

The chain has TRBV29-1 and TRBJ2-3; unclear D gene. Per the germline V gene, CDR1 is SQVTM and CDR2 is ANQGSEA. The CDR3 extends over 11 amino acids. The V gene lost 7 bases and the J gene lost 0 bases, with 5 bases spanning the gap. This CDR3 reads CSEQSTDTQYF. The CDR3 DNA follows: TGCAGCGAACAGAGCACAGATACGCAGTATTTT.

The J gene is TRBJ1-6, the V gene TRBV30; a possible D gene is TRBD1 (5 bases). The germline CDR1 and CDR2 sequences are GTSNPN and SVGIG (reference sequence). Trimming removed 7 bases at V and 3 bases at J, with 13 bases between. The CDR3 length is 14 residues. CDR3 coding DNA: TGTGCCTCTCATGGCGACAGCTATAATTCACCCCTCCACTTT. It codes for CASHGDSYNSPLHF.

The J gene is TRBJ2-5, the V gene TRBV7-9; 11 bases agree with TRBD2. Per the germline V gene, CDR1 is SEHNR and CDR2 is FQNEAQ (reference sequence). With 4 bases clipped from V and 5 bases from J, the junction kept 9 bases outside the gene matches. The CDR3 contains 16 residues. The CDR3 DNA follows: TGTGCCAGCAGCTCCTTAGCTAGCGGGAGGAGCGAGACCCAGTACTTC. This sequence encodes CASSSLASGRSETQYF.

J is TRBJ1-5 and V is TRBV6-5; D not certain. Germline values: CDR1 MNHEY, CDR2 SVGAGI. The CDR3 totals 14 residues. With 6 bases removed from V and 3 bases from J, the gap between germline ends came to 12 bases. CDR3 bases: TGTGCCAGCAGGTCAGGAGGATCCAATCAGCCCCAGCATTTT. Translating gives CASRSGGSNQPQHF.

V gene TRBV7-6 combines with J gene TRBJ2-1, with D tentatively TRBD1 (5 bases). The CDR3 runs 13 residues. From germline, CDR1 is SGHVS and CDR2 FNYEAQ. V was cut by 5 bases and J by 10 bases, with 15 bases left in between. CDR3 bases: TGTGCCAGCAGCCTAAGTAGGCAGGGAGAGCAGTTCTTC. Encoded protein: CASSLSRQGEQFF.

This clone has just a few counts. CDR3 residues: CASSEGDRAKTLAKNIQYF. The DNA of the CDR3 is TGTGCCAGCAGTGAGGGGGACAGGGCCAAAACCTTAGCCAAAAACATTCAGTACTTC. This chain links TRBV6-4 with TRBJ2-4; 9 bases map to TRBD1. The germline CDR1 and CDR2 sequences are MRHNA and SNTAGT. There are 19 residues in the CDR3. With 3 bases clipped from V and 0 bases from J, the junction kept 12 bases outside the gene matches.

The gene calls are TRBV4-2 and TRBJ2-3; 7 bases are a match to TRBD1. V lost 0 bases and J lost 2; bases outside the gene matches: 2. Per the germline V gene, CDR1 is LGHNA and CDR2 is YNFKEQ. The CDR3 is 15 amino acids. The CDR3 nucleotides are TGTGCCAGCAGCCAAGACGGACAGGCCACAGATACGCAGTATTTT. Protein: CASSQDGQATDTQYF.

The CDR3 nucleotides are TGTGCCAGCAGTGAGGCCCCCCGGGACAGGGGGCGGGAATCACCCCTCCACTTT. As protein: CASSEAPRDRGRESPLHF. This chain uses TRBV25-1 with TRBJ1-6, with 12 bases identical to TRBD1. CDR3 length: 18 residues. V lost 3 bases and J lost 10; bases outside the gene matches: 13. Germline CDR1 MGHDK, CDR2 SYGVNS.

The DNA of the CDR3 is TGTGCCAGCAGCCGCGACAGGGGTGCGAACACCGGGGAGCTGTTTTTT. It codes for CASSRDRGANTGELFF. This chain connects TRBV5-6 to TRBJ2-2; 8 bases map to TRBD1. The CDR3 has 16 residues. Per germline, CDR1 SGHDT and CDR2 YYEEEE. The ends lost 4 bases at V and 0 bases at J; junction bases unmatched: 5.

This clone occurred a few times. A far larger clone is one nucleotide away, so this likely arose from a read error. CDR3 amino acids: CASRSGANVLTF. Here the CDR3 DNA reads TGTGCCAGCCGCTCTGGGGCCAACGTCCTGACTTTC. This chain connects TRBV2 to TRBJ2-6; D is unresolved. The germline V and J ends were trimmed by 8 bases and 0 bases, with 2 bases remaining between them. Per germline, CDR1 SNHLY and CDR2 FYNNEI. The CDR3 is 12 residues long.